The 30 T cell receptor beta chains below all came from one sample that was sequenced in a study of PD-1 blockade in classical Hodgkin lymphoma. Profiling relied on immunoSEQ multiplex PCR, and the TCRdb table lists in-frame clones only, not all of them. The sample records nearly 55,000 clones, about 85% being singletons. Every patient was affected by relapse after autologous stem cell transplantation, while exposure to brentuximab vedotin was not uniform. The sample in question was peripheral blood mononuclear cells (PBMCs), obtained at baseline. The receptor source for this set is a human donor with classical Hodgkin lymphoma.

In its sample, this clone was seen a few times. V gene TRBV6-6 combines with J gene TRBJ2-7; 15 bases match TRBD2. The CDR3 loop spans 16 amino acids. Germline V gives CDR1 MNHNY, CDR2 SVGAGI (reference sequence). V shed 6 bases and J 6 bases; nucleotides not matched to a gene: 9. This CDR3 reads CASRGRTSGRAGEQYV. The CDR3 DNA sequence: TGTGCCAGCAGGGGAAGGACTAGCGGGAGGGCCGGCGAGCAGTACGTC.

The rearrangement uses TRBV7-9 and TRBJ2-5; TRBD2 matches at 11 bases. V trimming: 1 base; J trimming: 2 bases; junction bases outside the gene matches: 6. This CDR3 comprises 17 residues. Germline CDR1 SEHNR, CDR2 FQNEAQ (reference sequence). The CDR3 is CASSLGSSGRWQETQYF. The CDR3 region has the DNA TGTGCCAGCAGCTTAGGGTCTAGCGGGAGGTGGCAAGAGACCCAGTACTTC. Supplemented by reference TRBV7-9 and TRBJ2-5, the full variable domain reads DTGVSQNPRHKITKRGQNVTFRCDPISEHNRLYWYRQTLGQGPEFLTYFQNEAQLEKSRLLSDRFSAERPKGSFSTLEIQRTEQGDSAMYLCASSLGSSGRWQETQYFGPGTRLLVL.

This sequence joins TRBV9 and TRBJ1-3; unclear D gene. In germline, CDR1 is SGDLS, CDR2 YYNGEE. With 6 bases removed from V and 0 bases from J, the gap between germline ends came to 22 bases. The length of the CDR3 is 18 residues. CDR3 loop: CASTDGKTVHSSGNTIYF. CDR3 DNA: TGTGCCAGCACCGACGGTAAAACAGTACACTCCTCTGGAAACACCATATATTTT. The whole variable domain, filled in from reference TRBV9 and TRBJ1-3, reads DSGVTQTPKHLITATGQRVTLRCSPRSGDLSVYWYQQSLDQGLQFLIQYYNGEERAKGNILERFSAQQFPDLHSELNLSSLELGDSALYFCASTDGKTVHSSGNTIYFGEGSWLTVV.

The chain is built from TRBV27 and TRBJ2-7; D is ambiguous. Germline lookup yields CDR1 MNHEY and CDR2 SMNVEV (reference sequence). The germline V and J ends were trimmed by 4 bases and 0 bases, with 16 bases remaining between them. The CDR3 spans 16 residues. CDR3 coding DNA: TGTGCCAGCAGTTCAAGGACCGCGACGAGCTCCTACGAGCAGTACTTC. Protein product: CASSSRTATSSYEQYF.

This chain joins TRBV10-3 and TRBJ2-7, with TRBD1 matching over 9 bases. This CDR3 has 15 amino acids. Germline V gene data show CDR1 as ENHRY and CDR2 as SYGVKD. V shed 4 bases and J 3 bases; nucleotides not matched to a gene: 7. The CDR3: CAISATGQGYYEQYF. CDR3 nucleotides: TGTGCCATCAGTGCCACGGGACAGGGCTACTACGAGCAGTACTTC.

The gene calls are TRBV19 and TRBJ1-5; D call uncertain. This CDR3 comprises 16 residues. Germline V CDR1 and CDR2: LNHDA, SQIVND (reference sequence). Trimming left V 0 bases short and J 2 bases short, with 11 bases between. CDR3 amino acids: CASSIDQGGRNQPQHF. The CDR3, as DNA: TGTGCCAGTAGTATAGATCAAGGCGGACGCAATCAGCCCCAGCATTTT.

The genes are TRBV30 and TRBJ1-2; D call uncertain. V lost 1 base to trimming and J lost 3 bases, with 3 bases between them. Germline-derived CDR1 and CDR2 are GTSNPN and SVGIG (reference sequence). This CDR3 is 11 amino acids long. Written as DNA, the CDR3 is TGTGCCTGGAGTGCTTACTATGGCTACACCTTC. It encodes CAWSAYYGYTF.

The V and J genes are TRBV21-1 and TRBJ2-5; the table gives TRBD2 as D, unverified against the DNA. TRBV21-1 is given as a pseudogene. This CDR3 comprises 16 residues. The CDR3 DNA sequence: TGTGCCAGCAGCAATGGACCGGGACGGGAGGGCGAGACCCAGTACTTC. Residues: CASSNGPGREGETQYF.

This clone was detected a few times. The chain carries TRBV18 and TRBJ1-2, with a weak D call TRBD1 (5 bases). This CDR3 is built from 13 residues. Germline loops: CDR1 KGHSH, CDR2 LQKENI. Trimming removed 2 bases from V and 3 bases from J, with 7 bases in between. CDR3 in DNA: TGTGCCAGCTCACCAGGGGCCGACTATGGCTACACCTTC. Protein: CASSPGADYGYTF. The full variable domain, its missing parts supplied by reference TRBV18 and TRBJ1-2, is NAGVMQNPRHLVRRRGQEARLRCSPMKGHSHVYWYRQLPEEGLKFMVYLQKENIIDESGMPKERFSAEFPKEGPSILRIQQVVRGDSAAYFCASSPGADYGYTFGSGTRLTVV.

The rearrangement links TRBV10-3 to TRBJ2-2, with a weak D call TRBD1 (5 bases). The CDR3 contains 16 residues. CDR1 and CDR2 (germline): ENHRY, SYGVKD. V shed 2 bases and J shed 1 base, with 11 bases lying between them. In DNA form, the CDR3 reads TGTGCCATCAGTGAGCAGGGAATGCAGAACACCGGGGAGCTGTTTTTT. It translates to CAISEQGMQNTGELFF.

The table lists this clone with a few counts. This chain connects TRBV10-3 to TRBJ1-5; 8 bases line up with TRBD1. CDR1 ENHRY and CDR2 SYGVKD come from the germline V gene. V dropped 3 bases and J dropped 5; count of bases not matched to a gene: 6. The CDR3 is made up of 15 amino acids. The DNA of the CDR3 is TGTGCCATCAGTGACCCCGGACAGGGCGATCAGCCCCAGCATTTT. This encodes CAISDPGQGDQPQHF.

DNA for the CDR3: TGTGCCAGCAGTTACTCCGGGAGTGCAGAGACCCAGTACTTC. It specifies CASSYSGSAETQYF. The J gene is TRBJ2-5, the V gene TRBV6-5, with a possible D match to TRBD2 (6 bases). Trimming left V 0 bases short and J 4 bases short, with 9 bases between. Germline V lookup: CDR1 MNHEY, CDR2 SVGAGI. The length of the CDR3 is 14 residues.

The V call is TRBV7-6, the J call TRBJ2-1, with TRBD2 identical over 9 bases. The germline V gene has CDR1 SGHVS and CDR2 FNYEAQ. The CDR3 length is 15 residues. J was trimmed by 0 bases and V by 6 bases; bases with no gene match: 3. The CDR3 DNA sequence: TGTGCCAGCAGAGCACTAGCGGGCTCCTACAATGAGCAGTTCTTC. Its translation: CASRALAGSYNEQFF.

J is TRBJ1-3 and V is TRBV25-1; TRBD1 agrees at 7 bases. Germline CDR1 reads MGHDK; CDR2 reads SYGVNS. The V gene end was trimmed by 2 bases and the J gene end by 8 bases; junction bases not matched to a gene: 9. The CDR3 has 15 residues. The CDR3 sequence is CASSEGGGQIYTIYF. The CDR3 DNA follows: TGTGCCAGCAGTGAAGGGGGGGGACAGATATACACCATATATTTT.

The chain couples TRBV6-5 to TRBJ2-7, with TRBD1 as a possible D gene (5 bases). Trimming took off 6 bases at V and 6 bases at J, with 18 bases between the two ends. Germline CDR1 MNHEY, CDR2 SVGAGI. The CDR3 covers 14 residues. The CDR3 DNA sequence: TGTGCCAGCAGACCCTCCCTGGGGCGGATCGAGCAGTACGTC. Amino acid sequence: CASRPSLGRIEQYV.

The J gene is TRBJ2-1, the V gene TRBV7-9; TRBD2 matches 15 bases. CDR3 length: 16 amino acids. Germline V gene lookup returns CDR1 SEHNR and CDR2 FQNEAQ (reference sequence). V shed 1 base, J shed 6 bases, and the junction held 1 base outside the gene matches. This chain's CDR3 is CASSLGTSGRANEQFF. In DNA form, the CDR3 reads TGTGCCAGCAGCTTAGGGACTAGCGGGAGGGCCAATGAGCAGTTCTTC.

This chain uses TRBV29-1 with TRBJ2-1; 9 bases match TRBD1. V gave up 6 bases and J gave up 9 bases; unmatched junction bases: 6. This CDR3 spans 12 amino acids. Germline V gene data show CDR1 as SQVTM and CDR2 as ANQGSEA. The CDR3 region is CSVVTGGGEQFF. CDR3 nucleotides: TGCAGCGTCGTTACAGGGGGCGGTGAGCAGTTCTTC.

The chain links TRBV30 to TRBJ2-3, with D perhaps matching TRBD2 (5 bases). The length of the CDR3 is 12 residues. V lost 6 bases, J lost 1 base, and 8 bases lay in between. Germline CDR1 GTSNPN, CDR2 SVGIG (reference sequence). The CDR3 is CACVGGTDTQYF. Written as DNA, the CDR3 is TGTGCCTGTGTCGGGGGCACAGATACGCAGTATTTT.

This chain joins TRBV19 and TRBJ2-3; D is uncertain. The germline V gene encodes CDR1 LNHDA and CDR2 SQIVND (reference sequence). This CDR3 spans 13 amino acids. V dropped 3 bases and J dropped 7 bases, with 11 bases sitting between them. Here the CDR3 reads CASSIGRSNTQYF. The CDR3 nucleotides read TGTGCCAGTAGTATCGGACGGTCCAATACGCAGTATTTT.

This sequence joins TRBV5-4 and TRBJ2-7; TRBD1 aligns across 8 bases. The junction had 11 bases not matched to a gene; V was cut back by 3 bases and J by 6 bases. The CDR3 is 15 amino acids. Germline V gene sequence: CDR1 SGHNT, CDR2 YYREEE (reference sequence). The CDR3 region is CASSSATGTGSEQYF. Written as DNA, the CDR3 is TGTGCCAGCAGCTCTGCGACGGGGACAGGTAGCGAGCAGTACTTC.

The CDR3 DNA reads TGTGCCTGGAACCTAGCGGGTTTCTACAATGAGCAGTTCTTC. Protein sequence: CAWNLAGFYNEQFF. The V and J genes are TRBV30 and TRBJ2-1; 8 positions agree with TRBD2. CDR3 size: 14 residues. V dropped 4 bases and J dropped 3; count of bases not matched to a gene: 5. CDR1 is GTSNPN, CDR2 SVGIG, per germline (reference sequence).

The chain has TRBV10-3 and TRBJ1-2; 7 bases agree with TRBD1. This CDR3 has 13 residues. Germline-derived CDR1 and CDR2 are ENHRY and SYGVKD. With 4 bases clipped from V and 5 bases from J, the junction kept 4 bases outside the gene matches. The CDR3: CAISGGTVYGYTF. The CDR3 coding sequence is TGTGCCATCAGTGGTGGGACAGTTTATGGCTACACCTTC.

The rearrangement uses TRBV4-1 and TRBJ2-1, with 9 bases fitting TRBD2. Germline V lookup: CDR1 MGHRA, CDR2 YSYEKL. The trim removed 4 bases at V and 6 bases at J, leaving 10 bases unmatched. CDR3 length: 16 residues. CDR3 sequence reads: CASSPRLAEVGNEQFF. CDR3 bases: TGCGCCAGCAGCCCCCGACTAGCGGAAGTGGGCAATGAGCAGTTCTTC.

This chain joins TRBV5-5 and TRBJ2-7, with a tentative D call TRBD1 (5 bases). Germline CDR1 and CDR2: SGHKS and YYEKEE (reference sequence). This CDR3 contains 15 residues. With 0 bases removed from V and 0 bases from J, the gap between germline ends came to 10 bases. The CDR3 DNA follows: TGTGCCAGCAGCTTGGAAGGGGAAAGCTCCTACGAGCAGTACGTC. Its protein product is CASSLEGESSYEQYV.

This clone showed up just a few times. V and J are TRBV5-1 and TRBJ1-2, with no clear D. V lost 0 bases and J 0 bases, leaving 12 bases between the germline ends. The CDR3 covers 16 residues. CDR1 SGHRS and CDR2 YFSETQ come from the germline V gene. Here the CDR3 DNA reads TGCGCCAGCAGCTTGGTCCCAGGACCCGCTAACTATGGCTACACCTTC. Its translation: CASSLVPGPANYGYTF.

The chain has TRBV5-4 and TRBJ2-7; weak D call: TRBD1 (5 bases). V lost 5 bases, J lost 6 bases, and 21 bases lay in between. The CDR3 has 15 amino acids. The germline V gene has CDR1 SGHNT and CDR2 YYREEE (reference sequence). For the CDR3, the DNA is TGTGCCAGCAGTCTCGACCAGGGTAGAGTACTCGAGCAGTACGTC. Translation: CASSLDQGRVLEQYV.

The chain employs TRBV10-3 and TRBJ2-3, with 15 bases aligning to TRBD2. With V trimmed by 0 bases and J by 3 bases, 4 bases remained unmatched. The CDR3 covers 18 residues. Germline loops: CDR1 ENHRY, CDR2 SYGVKD. CDR3 in amino acids: CAISESGTSGRLTDTQYF. CDR3 nucleotide sequence: TGTGCCATCAGTGAGTCGGGGACTAGCGGGAGGCTAACAGATACGCAGTATTTT.

In this sample, this clone turned up once. Other DNA sequences in the sample encode the same CDR3. The CDR3 is CAISGASGDSYEQYF. The CDR3 nucleotides read TGTGCCATCAGTGGGGCTAGTGGGGACTCCTACGAGCAGTACTTC. The chain combines TRBV10-3 with TRBJ2-7; D gene ambiguous. V was cut by 4 bases and J by 0 bases, with 13 bases left in between. This CDR3 has 15 amino acids. Per the germline V gene, CDR1 is ENHRY and CDR2 is SYGVKD.

The rearrangement joins TRBV19 to TRBJ1-4; D is undetermined. V was clipped by 4 bases and J by 0 bases, with 9 bases between them. The CDR3 extends over 15 amino acids. Germline V gene sequence: CDR1 LNHDA, CDR2 SQIVND (reference sequence). The CDR3 coding sequence is TGTGCCAGTAGTACCCACAGAGCAACTAATGAAAAACTGTTTTTT. This gives the protein CASSTHRATNEKLFF.

The chain uses TRBV12-5 and TRBJ2-7; D is possibly TRBD1 or TRBD2 (6 bases each). Germline loops: CDR1 LGHNT, CDR2 FRNRAP. The length of the CDR3 is 13 residues. V was cut by 7 bases and J by 6 bases, with 16 bases left in between. CDR3 sequence: CASAIGGTSEQYF. The CDR3, as DNA: TGTGCTAGTGCCATAGGGGGGACGAGCGAGCAGTACTTC.